The following is a T cell receptor (beta chain) sequence with its context. TCRdb reprocessed the 5' RACE reads via MiXCR and lists one record per CDR3 protein. The sample yields tens of thousands of distinct CDR3 sequences, more than 8% seen once. This entry is derived from a study of early T cells in non-severe SARS-CoV-2 infection. In the study overall: Unpaired chains resulted from sequencing bulk RNA of unsorted whole blood.

This clonotype was sampled from an adult who was a healthcare worker with PCR-confirmed SARS-CoV-2 infection or an uninfected control (not recorded which). Sequenced here: whole blood, sampled at baseline.

DNA of the CDR3: TGTGCCAGCAACCTAGACAGGCTAGTCTCCTACAATGAGCAGTTCTTC. Residues: CASNLDRLVSYNEQFF. The chain combines TRBV21-1 with TRBJ2-1; TRBD1, the table's D call, lacks a check against the DNA. TRBV21-1 is an annotated pseudogene. The CDR3 spans 16 residues.